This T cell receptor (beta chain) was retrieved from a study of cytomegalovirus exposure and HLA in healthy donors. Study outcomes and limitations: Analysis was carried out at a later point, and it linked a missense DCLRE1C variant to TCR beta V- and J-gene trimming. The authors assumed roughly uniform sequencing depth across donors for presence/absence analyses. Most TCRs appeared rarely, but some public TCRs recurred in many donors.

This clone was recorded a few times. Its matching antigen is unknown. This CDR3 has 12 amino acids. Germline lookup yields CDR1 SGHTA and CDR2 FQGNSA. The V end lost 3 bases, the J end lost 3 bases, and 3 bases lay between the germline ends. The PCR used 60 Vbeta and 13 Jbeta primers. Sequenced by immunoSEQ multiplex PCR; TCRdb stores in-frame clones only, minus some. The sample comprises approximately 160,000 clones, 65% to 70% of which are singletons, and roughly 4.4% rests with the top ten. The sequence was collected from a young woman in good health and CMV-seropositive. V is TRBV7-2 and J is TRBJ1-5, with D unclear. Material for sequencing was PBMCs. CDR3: CASSFNNQPQHF. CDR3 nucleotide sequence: TGTGCCAGCAGCTTCAACAATCAGCCCCAGCATTTT.